Shown below are 30 T cell receptor beta chains from a single sample sequenced in a study of T cells after yellow fever vaccination. A single record per CDR3 protein comes from TCRdb applying MiXCR to the 5' RACE reads. Of around 310,000 distinct CDR3 sequences in the sample, about 4% were seen once. Sequencing was performed on PBMCs, taken 5 days after the yellow fever booster vaccination. The receptors stem from a man younger than 35 who received the YFV17D yellow fever vaccine.

The chain combines TRBV29-1 with TRBJ2-1, with 8 bases fitting TRBD2. Germline V gives CDR1 SQVTM, CDR2 ANQGSEA. CDR3 size: 12 residues. In DNA, the CDR3 is TGCAGGGCGAGCGGGGGATACAATGAGCAGTTCTTC. Translated, it gives CRASGGYNEQFF.

This clonotype was picked up many times. The V and J genes are TRBV6-5 and TRBJ2-1, with unresolved D. The length of the CDR3 is 13 residues. Germline loops: CDR1 MNHEY, CDR2 SVGAGI. V lost 0 bases and J 10 bases, leaving 10 bases between the germline ends. The CDR3 DNA reads as TGTGCCAGCAGTTACTCGGTTCGAAGGGAGCAGTTCTTC. Protein sequence: CASSYSVRREQFF.

The chain combines TRBV4-1 with TRBJ2-1; tentative D call: TRBD1 (5 bases). Germline loops: CDR1 MGHRA, CDR2 YSYEKL. Trimming shortened V by 7 bases and J by 5 bases, and 18 bases separated the two germline ends. The CDR3 is 15 amino acids. The CDR3 is CASNYDQDSNNEQFF. The CDR3 nucleotides read TGCGCCAGCAACTACGACCAAGACAGTAACAATGAGCAGTTCTTC.

This sequence joins TRBV5-1 and TRBJ2-5; no definite D call. The ends were cut back, 6 bases at V and 1 base at J, with 10 bases in the middle. The CDR3 has 13 residues. Germline-derived CDR1 and CDR2 are SGHRS and YFSETQ. The CDR3 region has the DNA TGCGCCAGCAAAGGATACTCCCAAGAGACCCAGTACTTC. Translated, it gives CASKGYSQETQYF. Together with reference TRBV5-1 and TRBJ2-5, the CDR3 gives the full variable domain: KAGVTQTPRYLIKTRGQQVTLSCSPISGHRSVSWYQQTPGQGLQFLFEYFSETQRNKGNFPGRFSGRQFSNSRSEMNVSTLELGDSALYLCASKGYSQETQYFGPGTRLLVL.

This clonotype was seen only once. This chain links TRBV5-1 with TRBJ1-1; possibly TRBD1 for D (6 bases). Looked up from germline, CDR1 is SGHRS and CDR2 is YFSETQ. This CDR3 region has 13 residues. The V and J ends lost 3 bases and 10 bases respectively, with 16 bases between them. The CDR3 DNA reads TGCGCCAGCAGCTCGGACTGGGGGCGCGGAGCTTTCTTT. Protein product: CASSSDWGRGAFF.

This clonotype has only a few counts. The chain couples TRBV6-2 or TRBV6-3 to TRBJ2-3; 8 nucleotides match TRBD2. Germline assignment: CDR1 MNHEY and CDR2 SVGEGT. This CDR3 region has 18 residues. Losses at the gene ends were 2 bases for V and 6 bases for J; bases not matched to a gene: 16. CDR3 DNA sequence: TGTGCCAGCAGTTACACTCGCCGTAACGGGGGGGCCGGGGATACGCAGTATTTT. Its protein is CASSYTRRNGGAGDTQYF.

Many counts were recorded for this clonotype. V is TRBV12-3 or TRBV12-4 and J is TRBJ1-2; possible D gene TRBD1, 6 bases. Between the trimmed V and J ends, which lost 6 bases and 2 bases, there was a span of 25 bases. This CDR3 contains 18 residues. The CDR3 loop reads CASSPLGGRPTSNYGYTF. CDR3 DNA sequence: TGTGCCAGCAGCCCCCTGGGGGGCAGGCCAACTTCCAACTATGGCTACACCTTC.

The chain links TRBV4-1 to TRBJ1-2, with 8 positions matching TRBD1. V shed 2 bases, J shed 7 bases, and the junction held 9 bases outside the gene matches. The CDR3 contains 15 residues. The V gene's germline CDR1 is MGHRA and CDR2 YSYEKL. In DNA, the CDR3 is TGCGCCAGCAGCCAAACCTCTGGCAGGGGGCTTGGCTACACCTTC. Protein: CASSQTSGRGLGYTF.

At least ten counts were recorded for this clonotype. The genes are TRBV11-2 and TRBJ2-3, with D hard to call. The CDR3 totals 11 residues. Trimming cost V 5 bases and J 4 bases, with 4 bases left between them. Germline V lookup: CDR1 SGHAT, CDR2 FQNNGV. CDR3 amino acids: CASSQADTQYF. Written as DNA, the CDR3 is TGTGCCAGCAGCCAAGCAGATACGCAGTATTTT.

The sample holds a few counts of this clonotype. The V call is TRBV2, the J call TRBJ2-1; 8 bases match TRBD1. The germline gives CDR1 SNHLY, CDR2 FYNNEI. The junction had 17 bases not matched to a gene; V was cut back by 4 bases and J by 9 bases. The CDR3 is 17 residues long. CDR3 nucleotide sequence: TGTGCCAGCAGTGTTAAGGTTCTTGGACAGGGAGCTAGTGAGCAGTTCTTC. Translation gives CASSVKVLGQGASEQFF.

The rearrangement joins TRBV18 to TRBJ2-1, with TRBD1 as a possible D gene (5 bases). CDR3 length: 15 residues. The V and J ends lost 3 bases and 2 bases respectively, with 11 bases between them. Germline V gives CDR1 KGHSH, CDR2 LQKENI. CDR3 coding DNA: TGTGCCAGCTCACCGGCAGGGTTCCCCTACAATGAGCAGTTCTTC. It specifies CASSPAGFPYNEQFF. The whole variable domain, filled in from reference TRBV18 and TRBJ2-1, reads NAGVMQNPRHLVRRRGQEARLRCSPMKGHSHVYWYRQLPEEGLKFMVYLQKENIIDESGMPKERFSAEFPKEGPSILRIQQVVRGDSAAYFCASSPAGFPYNEQFFGPGTRLTVL.

The chain uses TRBV7-2 and TRBJ1-2, with 12 positions matching TRBD1. The J segment lost 4 bases and the V segment lost 2 bases, leaving 2 bases of the junction unmatched. This CDR3 has 15 residues. Germline V lookup: CDR1 SGHTA, CDR2 FQGNSA. The CDR3 region is CASSLLGQGAYGYTF. Written as DNA, the CDR3 is TGTGCCAGCAGCTTATTGGGACAGGGGGCCTATGGCTACACCTTC.

CDR3 sequence: CASSPARTAAGPPEQFF. The CDR3 DNA reads as TGTGCCAGCAGCCCAGCCCGGACGGCGGCGGGGCCGCCTGAGCAGTTCTTC. The chain has TRBV28 and TRBJ2-1, with a weak D call TRBD2 (6 bases). The CDR3 runs 17 residues. The V end lost 6 bases, the J end lost 9 bases, and 27 bases lay between the germline ends. CDR1 is MDHEN, CDR2 SYDVKM, per germline.

The chain joins TRBV24-1 to TRBJ2-3; D not certain. Germline V gene data show CDR1 as KGHDR and CDR2 as SFDVKD. The CDR3 has 12 residues. V was pared by 2 bases and J by 6 bases, with 5 bases between. In DNA, the CDR3 is TGTGCCACCAGTGATTCTAGGGATACGCAGTATTTT. It encodes CATSDSRDTQYF.

This chain links TRBV5-6 with TRBJ1-5; D gene uncertain. Trimming shortened V by 9 bases and J by 4 bases, and 11 bases separated the two germline ends. Germline V gene sequence: CDR1 SGHDT, CDR2 YYEEEE. This CDR3 spans 12 amino acids. CDR3 coding DNA: TGTGCCATTGGCGGGTGTAATCAGCCCCAGCATTTT. Translated: CAIGGCNQPQHF.

The rearrangement joins TRBV29-1 to TRBJ2-7, with TRBD1 matching over 9 bases. The junction had 14 bases not matched to a gene; V was cut back by 8 bases and J by 9 bases. The CDR3 has 13 residues. Germline V CDR1 and CDR2: SQVTM, ANQGSEA. In nucleotides, the CDR3 is TGCAGCACCCGTGCCGGGACAGGGATCGCGCAGTACTTC. This gives the protein CSTRAGTGIAQYF.

The sample holds a few counts of this clonotype. V is TRBV7-9 and J is TRBJ2-1; TRBD2 aligns across 7 bases. The CDR3 has 16 amino acids. The germline V gene encodes CDR1 SEHNR and CDR2 FQNEAQ (reference sequence). The V segment lost 5 bases and the J segment 6 bases; nucleotides outside the gene matches: 13. DNA for the CDR3: TGTGCCAGCAGCCGATCGGGACTACCCAAAGGCAATGAGCAGTTCTTC. Residues: CASSRSGLPKGNEQFF.

At least ten counts were recorded for this clonotype. This chain connects TRBV6-5 to TRBJ2-7, with TRBD2 as a possible D gene (5 bases). The length of the CDR3 is 14 residues. V lost 6 bases to trimming and J lost 2 bases, with 14 bases between them. Germline V gives CDR1 MNHEY, CDR2 SVGAGI. The CDR3 region has the DNA TGTGCCAGCAGCCCTCGGCGGGCCACCTACGAGCAGTACGTC. Its protein is CASSPRRATYEQYV.

This clonotype was counted only a few times. DNA of the CDR3: TGCGCCAGCAGCTTGCCACAATCGGACACCGGGGAGCTGTTTTTT. Its translation: CASSLPQSDTGELFF. This chain uses TRBV5-1 with TRBJ2-2; D is undetermined. This CDR3 has 15 residues. Germline CDR1 is SGHRS and CDR2 is YFSETQ. Trimming pared 1 base from V and 3 bases from J, leaving 10 bases between. Complete variable domain (other parts from reference TRBV5-1 and TRBJ2-2): KAGVTQTPRYLIKTRGQQVTLSCSPISGHRSVSWYQQTPGQGLQFLFEYFSETQRNKGNFPGRFSGRQFSNSRSEMNVSTLELGDSALYLCASSLPQSDTGELFFGEGSRLTVL.

The chain uses TRBV12-3 or TRBV12-4 and TRBJ1-5; 8 nucleotides match TRBD1. The CDR3 sequence is 15 residues long. The ends lost 6 bases at V and 5 bases at J; junction bases unmatched: 9. In nucleotides, the CDR3 is TGTGCCAGCAGCCTGCAGCGACAGGGGCATCAGCCCCAGCATTTT. Residues: CASSLQRQGHQPQHF.

The table lists this clonotype with a few counts. V usage is TRBV10-3 and J usage is TRBJ1-5; D is uncertain. V lost 3 bases and J 7 bases, leaving 13 bases between the germline ends. The CDR3 consists of 14 residues. The V gene's germline CDR1 is ENHRY and CDR2 SYGVKD. For the CDR3, the DNA is TGTGCCATCAGTGACATGGCTCCGAACCAGCCCCAGCATTTT. Translating gives CAISDMAPNQPQHF.

This chain links TRBV6-5 with TRBJ1-5; D not certain. V shed 5 bases and J shed 7 bases, with 12 bases lying between them. The CDR3 has 13 residues. CDR1 is MNHEY and CDR2 is SVGAGI in the germline V gene. The CDR3 protein is CASSNTIRQPQHF. DNA for the CDR3: TGTGCCAGCAGTAACACTATCCGCCAGCCCCAGCATTTT.

The chain recombines TRBV19 with TRBJ2-6; D gene uncertain. The CDR3 extends over 13 amino acids. With 6 bases removed from V and 2 bases from J, the gap between germline ends came to 5 bases. CDR1 is LNHDA and CDR2 is SQIVND in the germline V gene (reference sequence). The CDR3 region is CASSEPGANVLTF. In nucleotides, the CDR3 is TGTGCCAGTAGCGAGCCTGGGGCCAACGTCCTGACTTTC.

This clonotype has ten or more counts. The chain is built from TRBV7-9 and TRBJ2-3, with D unclear. The CDR3 totals 15 residues. The V and J ends lost 2 bases and 2 bases respectively, with 11 bases between them. The germline CDR1 and CDR2 sequences are SEHNR and FQNEAQ (reference sequence). The CDR3 region has the DNA TGTGCCAGCAGCTTACATGGACGGGTCACAGATACGCAGTATTTT. Protein: CASSLHGRVTDTQYF.

The chain couples TRBV7-6 to TRBJ2-2; the match to TRBD1 covers 7 bases. The J segment lost 2 bases and the V segment lost 7 bases, leaving 4 bases of the junction unmatched. Per the germline V gene, CDR1 is SGHVS and CDR2 is FNYEAQ. The CDR3 sequence is 14 residues long. The CDR3 region has the DNA TGTGCCAGCACCCCAGGGGGAAACACCGGGGAGCTGTTTTTT. Its protein is CASTPGGNTGELFF.

This clonotype was observed a few times. The rearrangement links TRBV20-1 to TRBJ2-1, with D unresolved. Germline CDR1 is DFQATT and CDR2 is SNEGSKA (reference sequence). Trimming left V 6 bases short and J 3 bases short, with 18 bases between. This CDR3 region has 15 residues. CDR3 in amino acids: CSAGSPPASYNEQFF. CDR3 nucleotides: TGCAGTGCGGGGTCACCCCCGGCCAGCTACAATGAGCAGTTCTTC.

The chain employs TRBV10-2 and TRBJ1-2, with TRBD1 matching over 7 bases. Looked up from germline, CDR1 is WSHSY and CDR2 is SAAADI. V lost 7 bases, J lost 4 bases, and 12 bases stayed unmatched. This CDR3 comprises 15 residues. This chain's CDR3 is CASTEAGTVTYGYTF. CDR3 nucleotide sequence: TGCGCCAGCACCGAGGCCGGGACAGTGACCTATGGCTACACCTTC.

This clonotype was counted ten times or more. The rearrangement uses TRBV7-2 and TRBJ1-1; D is undetermined. V was cut by 5 bases and J by 4 bases, with 11 bases left in between. Germline loops: CDR1 SGHTA, CDR2 FQGNSA. This CDR3 spans 13 amino acids. CDR3 in amino acids: CASSRPGSTEAFF. Written as DNA, the CDR3 is TGTGCCAGCAGCCGACCTGGTAGCACTGAAGCTTTCTTT.

In its sample, this clonotype was seen many times. V and J are TRBV5-5 and TRBJ2-5, with 9 nucleotides matching TRBD1. With 4 bases clipped from V and 1 base from J, the junction kept 2 bases outside the gene matches. Germline V gene lookup returns CDR1 SGHKS and CDR2 YYEKEE (reference sequence). The CDR3 is made up of 14 amino acids. CDR3 residues: CASSGQGRQETQYF. In nucleotides, the CDR3 is TGTGCCAGCAGCGGACAGGGGCGCCAAGAGACCCAGTACTTC.

This clonotype was seen a few times. V usage is TRBV7-3 and J usage is TRBJ2-7, with 8 bases identical to TRBD2. Losses at the gene ends were 5 bases for V and 2 bases for J; bases not matched to a gene: 5. This CDR3 spans 14 amino acids. The germline V gene has CDR1 SGHTA and CDR2 FQGTGA. The CDR3 is CASSPSGGAYEQYF. The CDR3, as DNA: TGTGCCAGCAGCCCAAGCGGGGGAGCCTACGAGCAGTACTTC.